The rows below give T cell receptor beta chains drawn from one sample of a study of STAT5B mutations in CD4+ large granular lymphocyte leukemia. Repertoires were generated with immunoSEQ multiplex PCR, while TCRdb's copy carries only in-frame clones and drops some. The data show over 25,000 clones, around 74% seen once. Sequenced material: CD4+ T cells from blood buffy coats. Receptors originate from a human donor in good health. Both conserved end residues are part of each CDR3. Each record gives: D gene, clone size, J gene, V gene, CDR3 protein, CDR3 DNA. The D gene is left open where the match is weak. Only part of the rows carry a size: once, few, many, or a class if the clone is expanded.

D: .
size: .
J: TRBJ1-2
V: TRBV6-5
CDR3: CASSQTYLPTNGYTF
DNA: TGTGCCAGCAGTCAGACATATCTCCCGACGAATGGCTACACCTTC

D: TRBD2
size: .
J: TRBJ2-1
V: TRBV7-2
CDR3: CASSSSGWGYYNEQFF
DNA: TGTGCCAGCAGCTCTAGCGGCTGGGGGTACTACAATGAGCAGTTCTTC

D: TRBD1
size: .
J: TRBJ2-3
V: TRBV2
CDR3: CASSGGLQGAASTDTQYF
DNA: TGTGCCAGCAGTGGGGGATTACAGGGGGCGGCGAGCACAGATACGCAGTATTTT

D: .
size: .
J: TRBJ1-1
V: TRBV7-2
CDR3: CASSLDRLPVEAFF
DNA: TGTGCCAGCAGCTTAGATAGGCTGCCCGTTGAAGCTTTCTTT

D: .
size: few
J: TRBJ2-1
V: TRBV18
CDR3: CASSPRGGAQYNEQFF
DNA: TGTGCCAGCTCACCACGAGGGGGGGCGCAATACAATGAGCAGTTCTTC

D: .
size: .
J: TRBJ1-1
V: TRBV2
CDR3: CASSELGGTEAFF
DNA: TGTGCCAGCAGTGAGCTGGGGGGCACTGAAGCTTTCTTT

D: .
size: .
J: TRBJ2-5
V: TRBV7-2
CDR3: CASSLTDYKAETQYF
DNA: TGTGCCAGCAGCTTAACGGACTATAAAGCGGAGACCCAGTACTTC

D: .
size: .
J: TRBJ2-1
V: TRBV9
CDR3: CASTPGPARPTSEQFF
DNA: TGTGCCAGCACACCAGGTCCAGCGAGACCTACCTCTGAGCAGTTCTTC

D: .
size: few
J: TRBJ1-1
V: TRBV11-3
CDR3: CASSSHREGGEAFF
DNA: TGTGCCAGCAGCTCACATAGGGAAGGGGGAGAAGCTTTCTTT

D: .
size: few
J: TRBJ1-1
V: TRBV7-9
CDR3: CASSFPGKGRGNTEAFF
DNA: TGTGCCAGCAGTTTCCCGGGTAAGGGGCGGGGGAACACTGAAGCTTTCTTT

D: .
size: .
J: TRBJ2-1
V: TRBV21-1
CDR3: CASSPGQDNEQFF
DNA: TGTGCCAGCAGCCCTGGACAGGACAATGAGCAGTTCTTC

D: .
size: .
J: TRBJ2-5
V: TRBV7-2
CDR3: CASSLAESGVETQYF
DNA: TGTGCCAGCAGCTTAGCGGAATCAGGGGTAGAGACCCAGTACTTC

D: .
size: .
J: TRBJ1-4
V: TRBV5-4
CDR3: CASSLTGSNEKLFF
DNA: TGTGCCAGCAGCTTGACAGGGAGTAATGAAAAACTGTTTTTT

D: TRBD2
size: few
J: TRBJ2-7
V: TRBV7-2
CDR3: CASSLVRASGASYEQYF
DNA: TGTGCCAGCAGCTTAGTCAGGGCCAGCGGGGCCTCCTACGAGCAGTACTTC

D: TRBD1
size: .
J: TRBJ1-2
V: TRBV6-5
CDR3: CATIPGQGYGYTF
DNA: TGTGCCACAATTCCGGGACAGGGGTATGGCTACACCTTC

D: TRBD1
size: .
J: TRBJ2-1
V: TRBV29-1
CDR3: CSVEGAAGQGTEEQFF
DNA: TGCAGCGTTGAAGGGGCCGCGGGACAGGGGACGGAGGAGCAGTTCTTC

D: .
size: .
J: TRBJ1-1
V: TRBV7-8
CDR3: CASSSTRGTEAFF
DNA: TGTGCCAGCAGCTCCACAAGGGGCACTGAAGCTTTCTTT

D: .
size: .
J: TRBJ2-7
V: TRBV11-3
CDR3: CASSLDYEQYF
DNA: TGTGCCAGCAGCCTAGACTACGAGCAGTACTTC

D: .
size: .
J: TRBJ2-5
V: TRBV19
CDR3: CASSVGRQETQYF
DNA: TGTGCCAGTAGTGTAGGACGGCAAGAGACCCAGTACTTC

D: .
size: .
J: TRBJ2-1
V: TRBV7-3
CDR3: CASSPRRDQYNEQFF
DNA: TGTGCCAGCAGCCCCCGGCGGGACCAATACAATGAGCAGTTCTTC

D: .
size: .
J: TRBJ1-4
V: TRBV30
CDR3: CAWMGSARKLFF
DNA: TGTGCCTGGATGGGGTCGGCCCGGAAACTGTTTTTT

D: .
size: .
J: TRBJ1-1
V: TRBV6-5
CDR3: CASSYSGNEAFF
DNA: TGTGCCAGCAGTTACTCAGGGAATGAAGCTTTCTTT

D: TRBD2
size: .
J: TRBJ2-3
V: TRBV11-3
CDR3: CASSLIAGGPDTQYF
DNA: TGTGCCAGCAGCTTAATAGCGGGAGGGCCGGATACGCAGTATTTT

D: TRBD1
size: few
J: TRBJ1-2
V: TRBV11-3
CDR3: CASSTRTGSGYTF
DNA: TGTGCCAGCAGCACCCGGACAGGGAGTGGCTACACCTTC

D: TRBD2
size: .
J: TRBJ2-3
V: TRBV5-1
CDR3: CASSLGLADLTDTQYF
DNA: TGCGCCAGCAGCTTGGGGCTAGCGGACCTCACAGATACGCAGTATTTT

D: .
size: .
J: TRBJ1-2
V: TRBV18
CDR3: CASSDRDSPIYGYTF
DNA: TGTGCCAGCTCAGACCGTGACAGTCCGATCTATGGCTACACCTTC

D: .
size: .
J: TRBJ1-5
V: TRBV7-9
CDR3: CASSLGTGNQPQHF
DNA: TGTGCCAGCAGCTTGGGGACTGGGAATCAGCCCCAGCATTTT

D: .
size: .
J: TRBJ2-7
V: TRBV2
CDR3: CACEVSYEQYF
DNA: TGTGCCTGCGAGGTCTCCTACGAGCAGTACTTC

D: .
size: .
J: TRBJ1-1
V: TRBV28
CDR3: CASSLPLTGLNTEAFF
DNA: TGTGCCAGCAGTTTACCCCTTACAGGGCTGAACACTGAAGCTTTCTTT

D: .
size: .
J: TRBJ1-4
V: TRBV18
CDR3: CASSAQGTSNEKLFF
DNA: TGTGCCAGCTCTGCCCAGGGGACCTCTAATGAAAAACTGTTTTTT

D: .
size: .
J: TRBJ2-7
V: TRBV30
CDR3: CAWIAPGATSVQYF
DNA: TGTGCCTGGATTGCCCCCGGGGCTACGAGCGTGCAGTACTTC

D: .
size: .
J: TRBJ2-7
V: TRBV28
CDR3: CASSSPNSGDHPLEQYF
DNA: TGTGCCAGCAGTTCCCCTAATTCAGGGGATCACCCACTCGAGCAGTACTTC

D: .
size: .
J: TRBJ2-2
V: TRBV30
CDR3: CAWGRTGVRELFF
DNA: TGTGCCTGGGGTAGGACGGGAGTAAGGGAGCTGTTTTTT

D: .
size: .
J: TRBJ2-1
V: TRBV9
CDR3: CASSVVGFNEQFF
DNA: TGTGCCAGCAGCGTAGTAGGGTTCAATGAGCAGTTCTTC

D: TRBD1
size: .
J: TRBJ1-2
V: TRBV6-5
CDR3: CASSLGQGVGYTF
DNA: TGTGCCAGCAGCTTAGGACAGGGGGTCGGCTACACCTTC

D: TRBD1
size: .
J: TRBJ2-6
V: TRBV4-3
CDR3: CASSQGTGPSGANVLTF
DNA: TGCGCCAGCAGCCAGGGGACAGGGCCATCTGGGGCCAACGTCCTGACTTTC

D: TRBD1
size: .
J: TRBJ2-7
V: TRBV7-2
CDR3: CASSFNRGTGEQYF
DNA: TGTGCCAGCAGCTTTAACAGGGGAACGGGAGAGCAGTACTTC

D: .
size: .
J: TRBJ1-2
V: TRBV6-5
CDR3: CASSSRRGTSFYGYTF
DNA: TGTGCCAGCAGTTCACGCAGGGGTACCTCGTTTTATGGCTACACCTTC

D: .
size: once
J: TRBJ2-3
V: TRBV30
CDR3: CAWSGQTSTDTQYF
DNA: TGTGCCTGGAGTGGGCAAACTAGCACAGATACGCAGTATTTT

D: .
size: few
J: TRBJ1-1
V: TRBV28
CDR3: CASSFDKNTEAFF
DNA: TGTGCCAGCAGTTTCGACAAGAACACTGAAGCTTTCTTT

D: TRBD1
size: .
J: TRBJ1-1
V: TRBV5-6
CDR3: CASSRDRVVTEAFF
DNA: TGTGCCAGCAGCAGGGACAGGGTGGTCACTGAAGCTTTCTTT

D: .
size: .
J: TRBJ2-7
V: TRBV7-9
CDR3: CASGVSSYEQYF
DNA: TGTGCCAGTGGTGTGAGCTCCTACGAGCAGTACTTC

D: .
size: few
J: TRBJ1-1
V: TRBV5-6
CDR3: CASSYINGDWDMNTEAFF
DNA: TGTGCCAGCAGCTACATTAACGGGGACTGGGATATGAACACTGAAGCTTTCTTT

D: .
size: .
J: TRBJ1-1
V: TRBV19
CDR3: CASKASDSLRVAFF
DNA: TGTGCCAGTAAGGCGTCGGACTCACTTCGGGTGGCTTTCTTT

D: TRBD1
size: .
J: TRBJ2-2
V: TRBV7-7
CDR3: CAVGQGDTGELFF
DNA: TGTGCTGTAGGACAGGGGGACACCGGGGAGCTGTTTTTT

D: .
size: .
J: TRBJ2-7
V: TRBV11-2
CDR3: CASSPIRGRPGYEQYF
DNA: TGTGCCAGCAGCCCTATCCGTGGGCGCCCCGGGTACGAGCAGTACTTC

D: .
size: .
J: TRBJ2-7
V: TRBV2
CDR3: CASSESAAPHFYEQYF
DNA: TGTGCCAGCAGTGAATCAGCGGCTCCCCATTTCTACGAGCAGTACTTC

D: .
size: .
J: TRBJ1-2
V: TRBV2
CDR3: CASTRTENYGYTF
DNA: TGTGCCAGCACCCGGACCGAGAACTATGGCTACACCTTC

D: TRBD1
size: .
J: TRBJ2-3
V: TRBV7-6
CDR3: CASSSRQGITDTQYF
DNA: TGTGCCAGCAGCTCCAGACAGGGCATCACAGATACGCAGTATTTT

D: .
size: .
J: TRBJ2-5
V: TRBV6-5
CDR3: CATGQGRETQYF
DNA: TGTGCCACGGGTCAGGGGCGAGAGACCCAGTACTTC

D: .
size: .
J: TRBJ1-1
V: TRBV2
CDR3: CASSEVWGIGTEAFF
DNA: TGTGCCAGCAGTGAAGTTTGGGGAATTGGCACTGAAGCTTTCTTT

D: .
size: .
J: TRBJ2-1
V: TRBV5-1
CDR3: CASSLAPGTLNEQFF
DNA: TGCGCCAGCAGCTTGGCCCCCGGGACTCTCAATGAGCAGTTCTTC

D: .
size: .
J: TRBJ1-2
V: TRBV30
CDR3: CAWSGDVYGYTF
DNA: TGTGCCTGGTCCGGTGATGTCTATGGCTACACCTTC

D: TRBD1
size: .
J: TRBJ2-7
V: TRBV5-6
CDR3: CASSSALTGIVYEQYF
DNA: TGTGCCAGCAGCTCAGCACTGACAGGGATTGTGTACGAGCAGTACTTC

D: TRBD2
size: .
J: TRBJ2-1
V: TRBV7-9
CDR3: CASSAFPGTNYNEQFF
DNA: TGTGCCAGCAGTGCATTCCCCGGGACTAACTACAATGAGCAGTTCTTC